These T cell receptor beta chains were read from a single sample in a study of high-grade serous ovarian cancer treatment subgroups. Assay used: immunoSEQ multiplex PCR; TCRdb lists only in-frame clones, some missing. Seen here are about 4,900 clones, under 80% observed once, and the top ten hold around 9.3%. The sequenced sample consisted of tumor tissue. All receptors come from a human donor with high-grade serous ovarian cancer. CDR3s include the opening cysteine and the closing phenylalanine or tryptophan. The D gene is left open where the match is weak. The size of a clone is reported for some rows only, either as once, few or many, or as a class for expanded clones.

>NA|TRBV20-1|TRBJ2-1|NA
TGCAGTGCTAACTTCGCAATCGAGCAGTTCTTC
CSANFAIEQFF
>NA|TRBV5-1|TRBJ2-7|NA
TGCGCCAGCAGCTTGGACCACGAGCAGTACTTC
CASSLDHEQYF
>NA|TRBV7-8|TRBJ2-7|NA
TGTGCCAGCAGCTTAAACGGACTAACAACCTACGAGCAGTACTTC
CASSLNGLTTYEQYF
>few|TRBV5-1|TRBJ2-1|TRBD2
TGCGCCAGCAGCTTAGGACTAGCGGGGCTGAACAATGAGCAGTTCTTC
CASSLGLAGLNNEQFF
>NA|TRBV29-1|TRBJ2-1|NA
TGCAGCGTTGTTAACAATGAGCAGTTCTTC
CSVVNNEQFF
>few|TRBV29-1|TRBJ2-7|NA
TGCAGCGTTCAACTCGTGTGGGGCTACGAGCAGTACTTC
CSVQLVWGYEQYF
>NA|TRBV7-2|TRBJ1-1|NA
TGTGCCAGCTCCCGGGGATACACTGAAGCTTTCTTT
CASSRGYTEAFF
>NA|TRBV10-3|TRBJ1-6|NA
TGTGCCATCAGCGACAGTTCCTATAATTCACCCCTCCACTTT
CAISDSSYNSPLHF
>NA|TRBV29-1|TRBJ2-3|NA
TGCAGCGTTGAGGGGACTCCCAGGGGGGTAGATACGCAGTATTTT
CSVEGTPRGVDTQYF
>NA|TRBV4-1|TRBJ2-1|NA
TGCGCCAGCAGCCTATCCTACAATGAGCAGTTCTTC
CASSLSYNEQFF
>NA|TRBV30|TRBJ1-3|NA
TGTGCCTGGAGCTGGTCCTGGACGGACTCTGGAAACACCATATATTTT
CAWSWSWTDSGNTIYF
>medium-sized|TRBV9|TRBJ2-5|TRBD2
TGTGCCAGCAGCGCGACTAGCGGGAGCTCATGGGAGACCCAGTACTTC
CASSATSGSSWETQYF
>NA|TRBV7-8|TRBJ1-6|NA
TGTGCCAGCAGCTTGATTGAGAATTCACCCCTCCACTTT
CASSLIENSPLHF
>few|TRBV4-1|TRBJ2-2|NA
TGCGCCAGCAGCCAAGTGGAGACTAGGGGGATGGGGGAGCTGTTTTTT
CASSQVETRGMGELFF
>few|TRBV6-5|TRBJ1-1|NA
TGTGCCAGCAGCCTCAGGGAGGTGAACACTGAAGCTTTCTTT
CASSLREVNTEAFF
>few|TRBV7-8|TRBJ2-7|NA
TGTGCCAGCAGCCCAGCGGTAGGTCACGAGCAGTACTTC
CASSPAVGHEQYF
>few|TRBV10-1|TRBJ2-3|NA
TGCGCCAGCAGTGTTAGGGACGGCACAGATACGCAGTATTTT
CASSVRDGTDTQYF
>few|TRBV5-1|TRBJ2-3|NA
TGCGCCAGCAGCTTGGGCCCCACAGGGTCGGATACGCAGTATTTT
CASSLGPTGSDTQYF
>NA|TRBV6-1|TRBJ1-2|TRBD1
TGTGCCAGCAGCAACCACAGGGGGCTGGATGGCTACACCTTC
CASSNHRGLDGYTF
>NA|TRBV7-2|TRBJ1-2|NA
TGTGCCAGCAGCTTAGATCTTACAGGAGGAGATGGCTACACCTTC
CASSLDLTGGDGYTF
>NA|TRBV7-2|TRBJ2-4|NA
TGTGCCAGCAGCTCCCAGTGGAGGGCCGGGACCAAAAACATTCAGTACTTC
CASSSQWRAGTKNIQYF
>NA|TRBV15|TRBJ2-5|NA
TGTGCCACCAGCAGAAAACTCTTCCAGGGTCAAGAGACCCAGTACTTC
CATSRKLFQGQETQYF
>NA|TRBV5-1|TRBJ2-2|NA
TGCGCCAGCAGCTTGGTGTTGGTTTCGGTCTACACCGGGGAGCTGTTTTTT
CASSLVLVSVYTGELFF
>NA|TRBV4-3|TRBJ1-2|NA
TGCGCCAGCAGCCTCGGGGTCAACTATGGCTACACCTTC
CASSLGVNYGYTF
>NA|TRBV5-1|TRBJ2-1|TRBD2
TGCGCCAGCAGCGCGGAGCCTAGCGGGAGCCCCACTAACAATGAGCAGTTCTTC
CASSAEPSGSPTNNEQFF
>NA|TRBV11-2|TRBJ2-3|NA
TGTGCCAGCAGCTTTAGTGGGGGCACAGATACGCAGTATTTT
CASSFSGGTDTQYF
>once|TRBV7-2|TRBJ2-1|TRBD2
TGTGCCAGCAGCTTACTAGCGGGAGGTCACTATGAGCAGTTCTTC
CASSLLAGGHYEQFF
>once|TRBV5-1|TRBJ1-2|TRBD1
TGCGCCAGCAGCACTCAGGGGGGCAGGGGAACTTTTAACTATGGCTACACCTTC
CASSTQGGRGTFNYGYTF